This T cell receptor (beta chain) is drawn from a study of monozygotic twins with inflammatory bowel disease. The CDR3 runs to 14 residues. Germline V gene lookup returns CDR1 SGHNT and CDR2 YYREEE (reference sequence). Using the 5' RACE reads, TCRdb records one entry per CDR3 protein without DNA. The sample totals 310,000 or so distinct CDR3 sequences. V gene TRBV5-4 combines with J gene TRBJ2-7; TCRdb outputs TRBD1, but without DNA this stays unchecked. This clonotype was sampled from a human donor with ulcerative colitis or Crohn's disease, or a healthy co-twin of an affected twin (not recorded which). The sequenced material came from blood. The CDR3 sequence: CASSSRTGGDEQYF.